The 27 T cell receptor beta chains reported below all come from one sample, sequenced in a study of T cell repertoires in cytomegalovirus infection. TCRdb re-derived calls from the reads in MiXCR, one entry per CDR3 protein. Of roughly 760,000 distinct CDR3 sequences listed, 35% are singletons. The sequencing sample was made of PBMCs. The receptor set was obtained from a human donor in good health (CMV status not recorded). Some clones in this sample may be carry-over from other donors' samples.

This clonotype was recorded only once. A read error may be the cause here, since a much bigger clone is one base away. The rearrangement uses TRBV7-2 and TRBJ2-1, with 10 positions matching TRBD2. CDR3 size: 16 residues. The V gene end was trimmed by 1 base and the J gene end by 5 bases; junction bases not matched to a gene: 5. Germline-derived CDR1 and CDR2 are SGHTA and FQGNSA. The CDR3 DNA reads TGTGCCAGCAGCTTAGAAGCGGGAGGGCTACACAATGAGCAGTTCTTC. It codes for CASSLEAGGLHNEQFF. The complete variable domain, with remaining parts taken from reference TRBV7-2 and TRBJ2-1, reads GAGVSQSPSNKVTEKGKDVELRCDPISGHTALYWYRQSLGQGLEFLIYFQGNSAPDKSGLPSDRFSAERTGGSVSTLTIQRTQQEDSAVYLCASSLEAGGLHNEQFFGPGTRLTVL.

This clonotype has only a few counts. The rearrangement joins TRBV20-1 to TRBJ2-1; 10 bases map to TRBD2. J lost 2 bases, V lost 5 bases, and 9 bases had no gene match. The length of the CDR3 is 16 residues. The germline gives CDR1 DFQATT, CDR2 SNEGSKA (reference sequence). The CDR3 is CSAGTPGTSAYNEQFF. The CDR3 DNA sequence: TGCAGTGCTGGGACCCCCGGGACTAGCGCCTACAATGAGCAGTTCTTC.

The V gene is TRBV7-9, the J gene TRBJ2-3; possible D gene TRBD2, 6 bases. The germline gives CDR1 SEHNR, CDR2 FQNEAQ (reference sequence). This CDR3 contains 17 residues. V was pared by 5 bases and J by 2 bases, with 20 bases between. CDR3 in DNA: TGTGCCAGCAGCCCACAGCGGGCTAGACAATTCACAGATACGCAGTATTTT. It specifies CASSPQRARQFTDTQYF.

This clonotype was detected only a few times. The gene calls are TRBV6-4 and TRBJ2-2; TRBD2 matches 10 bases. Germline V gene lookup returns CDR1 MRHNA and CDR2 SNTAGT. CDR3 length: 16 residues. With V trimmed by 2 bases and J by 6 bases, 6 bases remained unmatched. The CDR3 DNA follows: TGTGCCAGCAGTGACGGGGCTAGCGGGAGCTCCGGGGAGCTGTTTTTT. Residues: CASSDGASGSSGELFF.

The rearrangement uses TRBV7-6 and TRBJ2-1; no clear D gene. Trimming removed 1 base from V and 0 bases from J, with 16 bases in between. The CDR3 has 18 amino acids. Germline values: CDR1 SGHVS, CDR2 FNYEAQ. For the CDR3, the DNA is TGTGCCAGCAGCTTAGTGGGCCGCTGGAAGAGCTCCTACAATGAGCAGTTCTTC. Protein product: CASSLVGRWKSSYNEQFF.

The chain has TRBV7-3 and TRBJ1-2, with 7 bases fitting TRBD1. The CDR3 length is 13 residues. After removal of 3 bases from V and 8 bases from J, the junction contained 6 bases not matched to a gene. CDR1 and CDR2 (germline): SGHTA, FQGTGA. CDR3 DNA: TGTGCCAGCAGCTTTAAGCAGGGGGTCGGCTACACCTTC. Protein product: CASSFKQGVGYTF.

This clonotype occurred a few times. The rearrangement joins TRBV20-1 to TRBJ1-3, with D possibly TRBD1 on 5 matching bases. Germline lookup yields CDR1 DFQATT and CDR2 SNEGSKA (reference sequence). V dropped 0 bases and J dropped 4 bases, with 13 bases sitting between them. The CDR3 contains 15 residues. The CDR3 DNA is TGCAGTGCTAGAGATGGGCGGGGCTCCGGAAACACCATATATTTT. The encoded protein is CSARDGRGSGNTIYF.

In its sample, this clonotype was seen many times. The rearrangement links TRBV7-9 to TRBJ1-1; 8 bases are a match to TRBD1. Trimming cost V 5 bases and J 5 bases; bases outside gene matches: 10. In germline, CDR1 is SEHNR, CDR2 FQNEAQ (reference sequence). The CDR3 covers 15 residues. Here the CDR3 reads CASSTPQGGRTEAFF. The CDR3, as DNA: TGTGCCAGCAGCACACCACAGGGGGGGAGGACTGAAGCTTTCTTT.

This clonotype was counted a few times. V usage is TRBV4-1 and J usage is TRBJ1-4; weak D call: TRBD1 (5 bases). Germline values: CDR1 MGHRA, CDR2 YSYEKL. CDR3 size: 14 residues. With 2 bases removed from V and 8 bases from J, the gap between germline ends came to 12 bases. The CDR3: CASSQRQGGEKLFF. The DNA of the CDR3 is TGCGCCAGCAGCCAACGCCAGGGAGGCGAAAAACTGTTTTTT.

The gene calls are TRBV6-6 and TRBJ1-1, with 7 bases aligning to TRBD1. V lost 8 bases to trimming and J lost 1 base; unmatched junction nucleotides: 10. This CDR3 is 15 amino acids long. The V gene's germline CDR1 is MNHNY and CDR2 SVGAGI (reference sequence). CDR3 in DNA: TGTGCCAGCCCGGCACAGGGGCGCGGGAACACTGAAGCTTTCTTT. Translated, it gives CASPAQGRGNTEAFF.

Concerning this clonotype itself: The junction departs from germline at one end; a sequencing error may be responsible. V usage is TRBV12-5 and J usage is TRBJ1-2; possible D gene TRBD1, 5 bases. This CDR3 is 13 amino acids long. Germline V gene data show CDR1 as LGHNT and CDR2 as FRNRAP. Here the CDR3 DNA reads TGTGCTAGGGGTTTGAGCCAGACAGACGGCTACACCTTC. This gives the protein CARGLSQTDGYTF.

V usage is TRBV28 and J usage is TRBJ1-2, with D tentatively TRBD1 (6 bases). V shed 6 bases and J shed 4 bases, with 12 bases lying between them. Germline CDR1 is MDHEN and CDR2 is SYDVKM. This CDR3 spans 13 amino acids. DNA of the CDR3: TGTGCCAGCAGCTATACAGGGAGCTATGGCTACACCTTC. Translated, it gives CASSYTGSYGYTF.

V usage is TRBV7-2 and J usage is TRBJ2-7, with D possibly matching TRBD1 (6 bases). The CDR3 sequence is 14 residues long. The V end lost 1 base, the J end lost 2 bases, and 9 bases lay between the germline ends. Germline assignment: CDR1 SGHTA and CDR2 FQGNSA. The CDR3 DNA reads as TGTGCCAGCAGCTTAGTGGGGGCGCCCTACGAGCAGTACTTC. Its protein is CASSLVGAPYEQYF.

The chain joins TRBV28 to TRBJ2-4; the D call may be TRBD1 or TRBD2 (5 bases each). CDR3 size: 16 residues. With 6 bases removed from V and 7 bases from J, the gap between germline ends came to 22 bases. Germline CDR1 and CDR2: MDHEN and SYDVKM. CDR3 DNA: TGTGCCAGCAGACTTCCAGGGTTGGGGGTGGGTAACATTCAGTACTTC. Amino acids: CASRLPGLGVGNIQYF.

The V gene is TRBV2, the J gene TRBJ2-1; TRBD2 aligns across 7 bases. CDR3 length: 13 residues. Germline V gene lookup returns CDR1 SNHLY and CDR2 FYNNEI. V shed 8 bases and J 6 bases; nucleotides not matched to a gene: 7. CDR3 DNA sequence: TGTGCCAGCGGGAGGGATTCGGCCAATGAGCAGTTCTTC. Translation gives CASGRDSANEQFF. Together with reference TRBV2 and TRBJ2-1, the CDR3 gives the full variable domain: EPEVTQTPSHQVTQMGQEVILRCVPISNHLYFYWYRQILGQKVEFLVSFYNNEISEKSEIFDDQFSVERPDGSNFTLKIRSTKLEDSAMYFCASGRDSANEQFFGPGTRLTVL.

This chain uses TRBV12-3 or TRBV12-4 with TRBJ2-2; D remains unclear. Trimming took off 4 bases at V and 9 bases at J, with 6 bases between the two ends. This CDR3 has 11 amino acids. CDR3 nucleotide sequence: TGTGCCAGCAGTTCGCTTTGGGAGCTGTTTTTT. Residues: CASSSLWELFF.

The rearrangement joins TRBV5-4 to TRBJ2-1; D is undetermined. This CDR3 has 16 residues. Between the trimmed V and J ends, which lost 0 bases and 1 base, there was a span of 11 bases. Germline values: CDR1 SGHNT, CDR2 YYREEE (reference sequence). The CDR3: CASSLAGPLSYNEQFF. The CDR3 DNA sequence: TGTGCCAGCAGCTTGGCGGGCCCTCTTTCCTACAATGAGCAGTTCTTC.

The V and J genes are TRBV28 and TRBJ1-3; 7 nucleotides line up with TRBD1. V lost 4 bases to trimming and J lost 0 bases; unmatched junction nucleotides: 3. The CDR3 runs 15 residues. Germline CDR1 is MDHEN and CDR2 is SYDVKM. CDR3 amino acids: CASSSWTGSGNTIYF. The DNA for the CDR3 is TGTGCCAGCAGTTCGTGGACAGGCTCTGGAAACACCATATATTTT.

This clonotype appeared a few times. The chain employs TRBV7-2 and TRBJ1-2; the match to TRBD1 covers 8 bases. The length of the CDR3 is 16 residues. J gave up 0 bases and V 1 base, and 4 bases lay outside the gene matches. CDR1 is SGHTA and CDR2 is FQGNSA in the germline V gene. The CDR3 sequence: CASSLGTQGANYGYTF. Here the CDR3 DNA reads TGTGCCAGCAGCTTAGGAACACAGGGGGCTAACTATGGCTACACCTTC.

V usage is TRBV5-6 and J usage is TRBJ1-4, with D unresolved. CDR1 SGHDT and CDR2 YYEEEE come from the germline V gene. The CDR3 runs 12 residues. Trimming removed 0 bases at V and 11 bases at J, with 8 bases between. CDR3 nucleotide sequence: TGTGCCAGCAGCTTGGACCAGCGGAAACTGTTTTTT. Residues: CASSLDQRKLFF.

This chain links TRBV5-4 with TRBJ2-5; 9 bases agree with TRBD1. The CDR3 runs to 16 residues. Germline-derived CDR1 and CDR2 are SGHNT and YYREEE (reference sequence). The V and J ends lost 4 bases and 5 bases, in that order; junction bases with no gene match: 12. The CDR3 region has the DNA TGTGCCAGCAGCGATCTTCGACAGGGGGTAGAGGAGACCCAGTACTTC. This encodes CASSDLRQGVEETQYF. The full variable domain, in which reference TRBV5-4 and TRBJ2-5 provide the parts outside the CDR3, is ETGVTQSPTHLIKTRGQQVTLRCSSQSGHNTVSWYQQALGQGPQFIFQYYREEENGRGNFPPRFSGLQFPNYSSELNVNALELDDSALYLCASSDLRQGVEETQYFGPGTRLLVL.

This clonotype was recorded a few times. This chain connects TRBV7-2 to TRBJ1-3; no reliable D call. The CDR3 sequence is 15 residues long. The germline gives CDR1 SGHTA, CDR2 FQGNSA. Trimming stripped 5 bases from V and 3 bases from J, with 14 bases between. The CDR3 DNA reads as TGTGCCAGCAGCCCACTAGAACTACTTGGAAACACCATATATTTT. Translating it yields CASSPLELLGNTIYF.

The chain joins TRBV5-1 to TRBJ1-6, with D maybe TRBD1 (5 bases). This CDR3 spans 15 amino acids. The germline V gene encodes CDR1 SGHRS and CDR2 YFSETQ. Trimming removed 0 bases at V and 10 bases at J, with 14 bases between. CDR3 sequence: CASSLGGRSNSPLHF. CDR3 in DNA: TGCGCCAGCAGCTTGGGGGGACGGTCCAACTCACCCCTCCACTTT. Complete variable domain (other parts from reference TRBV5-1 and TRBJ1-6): KAGVTQTPRYLIKTRGQQVTLSCSPISGHRSVSWYQQTPGQGLQFLFEYFSETQRNKGNFPGRFSGRQFSNSRSEMNVSTLELGDSALYLCASSLGGRSNSPLHFGNGTRLTVT.

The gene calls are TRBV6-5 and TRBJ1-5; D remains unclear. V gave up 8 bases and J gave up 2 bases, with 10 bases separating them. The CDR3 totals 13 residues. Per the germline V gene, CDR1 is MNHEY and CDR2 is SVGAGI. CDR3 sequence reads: CASCPAGNQPQHF. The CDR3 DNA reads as TGTGCCAGCTGCCCGGCGGGCAATCAGCCCCAGCATTTT.

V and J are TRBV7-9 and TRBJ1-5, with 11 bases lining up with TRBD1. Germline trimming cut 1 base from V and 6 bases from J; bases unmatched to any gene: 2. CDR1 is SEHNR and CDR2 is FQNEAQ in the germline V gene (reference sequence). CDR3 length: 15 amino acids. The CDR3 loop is CASSLGGTGGQPQHF. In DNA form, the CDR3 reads TGTGCCAGCAGCTTAGGAGGGACAGGGGGTCAGCCCCAGCATTTT.

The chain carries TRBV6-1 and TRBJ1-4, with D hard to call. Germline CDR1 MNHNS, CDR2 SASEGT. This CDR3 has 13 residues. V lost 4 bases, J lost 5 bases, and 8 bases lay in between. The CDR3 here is CASSVTWNEKLFF. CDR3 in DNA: TGTGCCAGCAGTGTAACATGGAATGAAAAACTGTTTTTT.

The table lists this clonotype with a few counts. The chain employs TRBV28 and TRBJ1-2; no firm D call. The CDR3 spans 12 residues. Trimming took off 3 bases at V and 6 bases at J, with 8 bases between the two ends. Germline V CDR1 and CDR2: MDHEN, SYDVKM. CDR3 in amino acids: CASSLVGNGYTF. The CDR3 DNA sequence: TGTGCCAGCAGTTTGGTAGGAAATGGCTACACCTTC.